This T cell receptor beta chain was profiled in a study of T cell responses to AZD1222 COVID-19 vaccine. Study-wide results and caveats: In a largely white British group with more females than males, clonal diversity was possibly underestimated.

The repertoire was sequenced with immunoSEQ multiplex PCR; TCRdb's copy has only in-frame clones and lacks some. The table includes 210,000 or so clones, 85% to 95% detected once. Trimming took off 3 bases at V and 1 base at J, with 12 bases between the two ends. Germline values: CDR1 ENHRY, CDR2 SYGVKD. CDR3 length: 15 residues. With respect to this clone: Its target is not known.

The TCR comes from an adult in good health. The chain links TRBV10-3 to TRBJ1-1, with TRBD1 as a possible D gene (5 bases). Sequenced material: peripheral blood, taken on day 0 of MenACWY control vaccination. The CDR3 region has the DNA TGTGCCATCAGTGATCCGGGGCAGAAGAACACTGAAGCTTTCTTT. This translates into CAISDPGQKNTEAFF.